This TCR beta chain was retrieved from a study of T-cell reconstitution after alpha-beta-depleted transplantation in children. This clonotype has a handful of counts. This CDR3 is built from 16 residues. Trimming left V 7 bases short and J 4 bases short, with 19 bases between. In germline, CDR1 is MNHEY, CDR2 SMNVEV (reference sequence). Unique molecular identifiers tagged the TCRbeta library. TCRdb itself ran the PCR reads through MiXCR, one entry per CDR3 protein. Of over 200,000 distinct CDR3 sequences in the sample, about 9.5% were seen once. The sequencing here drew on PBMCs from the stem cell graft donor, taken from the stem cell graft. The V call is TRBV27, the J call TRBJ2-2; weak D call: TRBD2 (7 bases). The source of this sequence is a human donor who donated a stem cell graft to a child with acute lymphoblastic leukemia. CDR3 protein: CASKVRGLIFTGELFF. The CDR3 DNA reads TGTGCCAGCAAAGTGCGGGGGCTAATCTTCACCGGGGAGCTGTTTTTT.